This T cell receptor beta chain was profiled in a study of T cells after yellow fever vaccination. Study-wide background: Those fractions that held only low numbers of cells were prepared using the SMART-Seq v4 Ultra Low Input RNA kit.

Findings and limits, study-wide: High-abundance clonotypes from the bulk population could contaminate FACS-sorted repertoires. Post-booster reappearance was seen for most primary-vaccination clones (96% CD4, around 89% CD8).

V was clipped by 0 bases and J by 6 bases, with 27 bases between them. Germline V gene sequence: CDR1 MRHNA, CDR2 SNTAGT. CDR3 length: 21 residues. Remarks on this clonotype: Its target is unknown.

TCRdb independently ran MiXCR on the 5' RACE reads; one entry per CDR3 protein. The sample gives 620,000 or so distinct CDR3 sequences, 17% of which show up once; 15% to 20% is in the top ten. The clonotype comes from a man aged 18 to 30 who received the YFV17D yellow fever vaccine. The sample here was PBMCs, taken 5 to 6 days after the first yellow fever vaccination. The chain links TRBV6-4 to TRBJ1-6; tentatively, D is TRBD1 (6 bases). The CDR3 loop is CASSDSARLLGAAGVNSPLHF. The CDR3 DNA is TGTGCCAGCAGTGACTCGGCGCGGCTATTGGGTGCGGCAGGGGTTAATTCACCCCTCCACTTT.